This T cell receptor beta chain was sequenced for a study of cytomegalovirus exposure and HLA in healthy donors. Study-wide findings and caveats: Later analysis identified a missense DCLRE1C variant that was linked to TCR beta V- and J-gene trimming. By a later analysis, the bulk of CMV-associated TCR beta chains appeared HLA-restricted.

PCR used 60 Vbeta primers and 13 Jbeta primers. Clones were sequenced by immunoSEQ multiplex PCR, and TCRdb holds only the in-frame ones, with some missing. This table has approximately 100,000 clones, around 79% appearing once. Remarks on this clone: Its specificity is unknown.

This CDR3 contains 14 residues. Germline V gives CDR1 SGHTA, CDR2 FQGTGA. V was shortened by 2 bases and J by 10 bases, with 17 bases between the two germline ends. The TCR comes from a middle-aged woman in good health and CMV-seronegative. The sequencing sample was made of PBMCs. The rearrangement links TRBV7-3 to TRBJ1-1; possibly TRBD1 for D (5 bases). The CDR3 coding sequence is TGTGCCAGCAGCTTAGGAATAGCAGGGTCTGGAGCTTTCTTT. As protein: CASSLGIAGSGAFF. Full variable domain (missing parts from reference TRBV7-3 and TRBJ1-1): GAGVSQTPSNKVTEKGKYVELRCDPISGHTALYWYRQSLGQGPEFLIYFQGTGAADDSGLPNDRFFAVRPEGSVSTLKIQRTERGDSAVYLCASSLGIAGSGAFFGQGTRLTVV.